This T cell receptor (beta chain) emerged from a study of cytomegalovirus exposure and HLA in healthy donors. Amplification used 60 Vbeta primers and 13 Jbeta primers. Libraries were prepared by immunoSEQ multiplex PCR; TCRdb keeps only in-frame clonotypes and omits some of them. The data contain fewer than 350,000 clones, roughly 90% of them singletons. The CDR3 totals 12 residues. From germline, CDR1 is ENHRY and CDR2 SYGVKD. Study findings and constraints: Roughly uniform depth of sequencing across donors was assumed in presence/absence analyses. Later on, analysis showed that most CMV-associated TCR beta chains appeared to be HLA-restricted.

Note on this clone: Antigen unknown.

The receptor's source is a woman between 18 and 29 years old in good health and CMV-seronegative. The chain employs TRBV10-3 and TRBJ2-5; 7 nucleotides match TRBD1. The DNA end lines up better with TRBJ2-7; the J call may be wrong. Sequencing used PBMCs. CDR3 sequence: CAISDGTDEQYF. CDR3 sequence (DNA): TGTGCCATCAGCGATGGGACAGACGAGCAGTACTTC.